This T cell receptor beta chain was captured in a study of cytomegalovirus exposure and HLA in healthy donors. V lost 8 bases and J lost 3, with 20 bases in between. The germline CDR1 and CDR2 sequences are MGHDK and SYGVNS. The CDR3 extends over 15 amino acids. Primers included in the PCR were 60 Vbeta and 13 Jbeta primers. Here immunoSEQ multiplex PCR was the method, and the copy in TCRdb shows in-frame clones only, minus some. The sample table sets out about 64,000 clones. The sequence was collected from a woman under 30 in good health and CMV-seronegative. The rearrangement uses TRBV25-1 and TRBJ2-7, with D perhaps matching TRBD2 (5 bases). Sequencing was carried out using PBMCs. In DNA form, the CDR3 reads TGTGCCAGCGCCGAAGGCCCGGGAACGTACTACGAGCAGTACTTC. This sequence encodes CASAEGPGTYYEQYF.